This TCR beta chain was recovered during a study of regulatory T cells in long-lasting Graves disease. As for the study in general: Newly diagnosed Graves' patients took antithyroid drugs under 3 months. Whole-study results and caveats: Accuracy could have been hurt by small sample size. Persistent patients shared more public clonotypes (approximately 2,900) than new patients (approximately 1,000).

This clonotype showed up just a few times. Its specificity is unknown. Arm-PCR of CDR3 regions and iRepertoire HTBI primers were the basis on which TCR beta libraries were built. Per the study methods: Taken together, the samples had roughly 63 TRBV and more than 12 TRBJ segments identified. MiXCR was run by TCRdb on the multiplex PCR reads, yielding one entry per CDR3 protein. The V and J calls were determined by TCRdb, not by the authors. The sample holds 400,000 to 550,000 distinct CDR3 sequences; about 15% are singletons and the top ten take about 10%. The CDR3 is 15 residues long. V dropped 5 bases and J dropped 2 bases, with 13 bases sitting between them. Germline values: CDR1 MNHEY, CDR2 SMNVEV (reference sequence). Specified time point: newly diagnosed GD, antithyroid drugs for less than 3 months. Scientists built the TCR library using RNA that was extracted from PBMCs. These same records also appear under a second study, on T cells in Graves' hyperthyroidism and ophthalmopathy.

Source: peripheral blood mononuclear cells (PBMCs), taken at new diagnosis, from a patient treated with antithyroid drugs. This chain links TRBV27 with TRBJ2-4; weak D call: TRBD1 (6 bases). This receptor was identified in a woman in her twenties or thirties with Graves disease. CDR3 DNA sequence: TGTGCCAGCAGTCCGAGCAGGGGTTCCAAAAACATTCAGTACTTC. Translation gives CASSPSRGSKNIQYF.